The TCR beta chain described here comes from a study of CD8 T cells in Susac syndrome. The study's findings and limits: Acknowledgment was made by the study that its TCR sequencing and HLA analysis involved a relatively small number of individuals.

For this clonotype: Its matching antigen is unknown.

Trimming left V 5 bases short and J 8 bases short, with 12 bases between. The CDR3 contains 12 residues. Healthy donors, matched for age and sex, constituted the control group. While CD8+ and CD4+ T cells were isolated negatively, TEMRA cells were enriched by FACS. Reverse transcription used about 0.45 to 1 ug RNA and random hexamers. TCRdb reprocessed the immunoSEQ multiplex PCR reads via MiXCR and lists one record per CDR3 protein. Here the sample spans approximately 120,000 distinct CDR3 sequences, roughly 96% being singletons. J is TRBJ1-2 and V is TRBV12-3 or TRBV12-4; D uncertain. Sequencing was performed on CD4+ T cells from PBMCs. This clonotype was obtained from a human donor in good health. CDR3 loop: CASSPMAGGYTF. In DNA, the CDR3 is TGTGCCAGCAGTCCGATGGCGGGAGGCTACACCTTC.